This is a list of T cell receptor beta chains from one sample in a study of CD8+ T cells in alopecia areata. Some clones are missing from TCRdb's copy, which holds only in-frame ones; the method was immunoSEQ multiplex PCR. The repertoire holds 90,000 to 120,000 clones, with roughly 84% as singletons. The source was CD8+ T cells sorted from blood, collected at week 24, from a patient treated with tofacitinib. Receptors originate from a human donor with alopecia areata. CDR3s include the opening cysteine and the closing phenylalanine or tryptophan. D genes are given only for firm matches. Size is omitted from some rows. Given values are once, few, many or a class for expanded clones.

cdr3_length,clone_size,d_call,v_call,j_call,cdr3_aa,cdr3_nt
15,-,TRBD1,TRBV29-1,TRBJ2-2,CSVGGQEDNTGELFF,TGCAGCGTTGGGGGACAGGAGGACAACACCGGGGAGCTGTTTTTT
15,-,TRBD2,TRBV2,TRBJ2-7,CASSGGLAGAYEQYF,TGTGCCAGCAGTGGGGGCCTAGCGGGGGCCTACGAGCAGTACTTC
16,-,TRBD2,TRBV2,TRBJ2-7,CASRRSGLAGDYEQYF,TGTGCCAGCAGACGAAGCGGGTTAGCGGGGGACTACGAGCAGTACTTC
13,-,-,TRBV6-4,TRBJ2-1,CASSAGSANEQFF,TGTGCCAGCAGCGCCGGGAGTGCCAATGAGCAGTTCTTC
12,-,-,TRBV5-1,TRBJ2-2,CASSLAPGELFF,TGCGCCAGCAGCTTGGCCCCCGGGGAGCTGTTTTTT
16,once,TRBD2,TRBV7-6,TRBJ2-1,CASSFGVPASGYEQFF,TGTGCCAGCAGCTTTGGTGTGCCGGCTAGCGGGTATGAGCAGTTCTTC
13,-,-,TRBV4-2,TRBJ2-7,CASSQARGVEQYF,TGTGCCAGCAGCCAAGCGAGAGGCGTCGAGCAGTACTTC
13,-,TRBD1,TRBV29-1,TRBJ2-7,CSVLDRGSYEQYF,TGCAGCGTTCTGGACAGGGGTTCCTACGAGCAGTACTTC
15,once,-,TRBV6-5,TRBJ1-5,CASSYSVTGHQPQHF,TGTGCCAGCAGTTACTCTGTGACGGGGCATCAGCCCCAGCATTTT
12,-,-,TRBV7-2,TRBJ2-7,CASSRVLGEQYF,TGTGCCAGCAGCCGGGTCCTCGGGGAGCAGTACTTC
14,-,TRBD1,TRBV6-5,TRBJ2-7,CASSYSPGGIEQYF,TGTGCCAGCAGTTACTCGCCAGGGGGTATTGAGCAGTACTTC
13,-,-,TRBV5-1,TRBJ1-1,CASSLVANTEAFF,TGCGCCAGCAGCTTGGTGGCAAACACTGAAGCTTTCTTT
14,-,-,TRBV7-3,TRBJ2-7,CASSLLGGPNEQYF,TGTGCCAGCAGCCTACTGGGGGGGCCCAACGAGCAGTACTTC
15,few,TRBD1,TRBV6-5,TRBJ2-2,CASSYGQANTGELFF,TGTGCCAGCAGTTACGGACAGGCTAACACCGGGGAGCTGTTTTTT
15,-,-,TRBV29-1,TRBJ2-2,CSVLLTGPHTGELFF,TGCAGCGTTCTTCTGACAGGCCCCCACACCGGGGAGCTGTTTTTT
16,-,TRBD1,TRBV6-1,TRBJ2-5,CASSEAQGTAGETQYF,TGTGCCAGCAGTGAAGCGCAGGGGACAGCAGGGGAGACCCAGTACTTC
15,-,TRBD2,TRBV6-5,TRBJ2-3,CASSWSGGGGDTQYF,TGTGCCAGCAGTTGGAGCGGGGGGGGAGGGGATACGCAGTATTTT
19,once,TRBD1,TRBV4-3,TRBJ1-1,CASSQDSRVAGGRITEAFF,TGCGCCAGCAGCCAAGATAGTCGCGTGGCAGGGGGCCGAATAACTGAAGCTTTCTTT
14,-,-,TRBV11-2,TRBJ2-3,CASSLWSGTDTQYF,TGTGCCAGCAGCTTATGGTCTGGCACAGATACGCAGTATTTT
14,-,-,TRBV6-5,TRBJ1-3,CASSYSAAGNTIYF,TGTGCCAGCAGTTACTCGGCAGCTGGAAACACCATATATTTT
15,-,TRBD1,TRBV6-1,TRBJ1-6,CASSQTGGRNSPLHF,TGTGCCAGCAGTCAAACAGGGGGCAGGAATTCACCCCTCCACTTT
15,-,-,TRBV27,TRBJ2-3,CASSPSGGRGDTQYF,TGTGCCAGCAGTCCTTCCGGTGGCAGGGGAGATACGCAGTATTTT
12,-,-,TRBV2,TRBJ2-3,CAGQGRTNTQYF,TGTGCAGGGCAGGGGAGGACGAATACGCAGTATTTT
14,-,TRBD1,TRBV11-2,TRBJ1-1,CASSSQGKRTEAFF,TGTGCCAGCAGCTCACAGGGGAAGAGGACTGAAGCTTTCTTT
14,-,-,TRBV27,TRBJ2-1,CASSLGDSYNEQFF,TGTGCCAGCAGTTTAGGCGACTCCTACAATGAGCAGTTCTTC
15,-,TRBD1,TRBV4-1,TRBJ1-6,CASSPLPGGNSPLHF,TGCGCCAGCAGCCCCCTGCCAGGGGGTAACTCACCCCTCCACTTT
10,-,-,TRBV29-1,TRBJ2-2,CSVVDGELFF,TGCAGCGTTGTGGACGGGGAGCTGTTTTTT
14,-,-,TRBV2,TRBJ2-5,CASSERLEEETQYF,TGTGCCAGCAGTGAACGACTAGAGGAAGAGACCCAGTACTTC
13,few,TRBD1,TRBV29-1,TRBJ2-7,CSVVMTGSYEQYF,TGCAGCGTTGTAATGACAGGGTCCTACGAGCAGTACTTC
15,-,TRBD1,TRBV7-8,TRBJ1-6,CASSTDGTVGSPLHF,TGTGCCAGCAGCACCGACGGGACAGTAGGTTCACCCCTCCACTTT
16,-,TRBD1,TRBV13,TRBJ1-3,CASSSRDRGSGNTIYF,TGTGCCAGCAGCTCCCGGGACAGGGGATCTGGAAACACCATATATTTT
12,-,TRBD1,TRBV19,TRBJ2-1,CASIYLGQGKFF,TGTGCCAGTATTTACCTGGGACAGGGAAAGTTCTTC
15,-,TRBD1,TRBV4-1,TRBJ2-7,CASSQEGQGADEQYF,TGCGCCAGCAGCCAAGAAGGGCAGGGGGCCGACGAGCAGTACTTC
12,-,-,TRBV29-1,TRBJ1-2,CSVETGRYGYTF,TGCAGCGTTGAGACCGGGAGGTATGGCTACACCTTC
16,-,TRBD1,TRBV14,TRBJ2-2,CASSGQGKFPTGELFF,TGTGCCAGCAGCGGACAGGGGAAGTTTCCCACCGGGGAGCTGTTTTTT
15,few,TRBD2,TRBV5-5,TRBJ2-1,CASSLGLAEGNEQFF,TGTGCCAGCAGCCTGGGACTAGCGGAGGGGAATGAGCAGTTCTTC
13,once,-,TRBV7-6,TRBJ2-7,CASSREGTHEQYF,TGTGCCAGCAGCCGCGAAGGGACCCACGAGCAGTACTTC
12,-,-,TRBV4-1,TRBJ2-7,CASSQDFNLQYF,TGCGCCAGCAGCCAAGATTTCAATCTGCAGTACTTC
16,-,TRBD2,TRBV7-9,TRBJ2-1,CASSHHKGLAGDEQFF,TGTGCCAGCAGCCACCACAAGGGACTAGCGGGGGATGAGCAGTTCTTC
15,-,-,TRBV5-4,TRBJ2-5,CASSLALPTQETQYF,TGTGCCAGCAGCTTGGCCTTGCCTACTCAAGAGACCCAGTACTTC
16,-,TRBD1,TRBV7-6,TRBJ2-7,CASSVGQASSSYEQYF,TGTGCCAGCAGCGTTGGACAGGCATCGAGCTCCTACGAGCAGTACTTC